Each of the 10 T cell receptor beta chains below was sequenced from the same sample in a study of cytomegalovirus exposure and HLA in healthy donors. Researchers ran the PCR with 60 Vbeta and 13 Jbeta primers. Method: immunoSEQ multiplex PCR; TCRdb's copy keeps in-frame clones and lacks some. The profile covers 200,000 to 250,000 clones, with roughly 89% appearing a single time and roughly 1% taken by the ten largest. The sequencing input was PBMCs. Every receptor here comes from a young woman in good health and CMV-seronegative.

This chain connects TRBV5-6 to TRBJ1-2, with D unresolved. The CDR3 has 15 amino acids. Trimming shortened V by 0 bases and J by 6 bases, and 15 bases separated the two germline ends. Germline V gives CDR1 SGHDT, CDR2 YYEEEE. The CDR3 is CASSLAGAGGDGYTF. CDR3 nucleotide sequence: TGTGCCAGCAGCTTGGCAGGTGCAGGAGGAGATGGCTACACCTTC.

The V call is TRBV4-1, the J call TRBJ1-2; D unresolved. Deletions cut 1 base from V and 4 bases from J, with 10 bases between. CDR1 is MGHRA and CDR2 is YSYEKL in the germline V gene. This CDR3 spans 14 amino acids. CDR3 loop: CASSQGRVSYGYTF. CDR3 DNA: TGCGCCAGCAGCCAAGGCCGAGTCTCCTATGGCTACACCTTC.

This clone was recorded only once. The V and J genes are TRBV5-1 and TRBJ2-1, with 9 bases identical to TRBD1. The CDR3 runs to 14 residues. Germline-derived CDR1 and CDR2 are SGHRS and YFSETQ. V trimming: 0 bases; J trimming: 8 bases; junction bases outside the gene matches: 3. The CDR3 sequence: CASSLVTGGDEQFF. CDR3 sequence (DNA): TGCGCCAGCAGCTTGGTTACAGGGGGCGATGAGCAGTTCTTC. The variable domain in full, completed from reference TRBV5-1 and TRBJ2-1, reads KAGVTQTPRYLIKTRGQQVTLSCSPISGHRSVSWYQQTPGQGLQFLFEYFSETQRNKGNFPGRFSGRQFSNSRSEMNVSTLELGDSALYLCASSLVTGGDEQFFGPGTRLTVL.

This clone was counted once. This sequence joins TRBV6-1 and TRBJ2-3; perhaps TRBD2 as D (7 bases). Trimming cost V 2 bases and J 6 bases, with 21 bases left between them. The CDR3 loop spans 17 amino acids. In germline, CDR1 is MNHNS, CDR2 SASEGT. CDR3 region: CASSEYRGREFMDTQYF. CDR3 in DNA: TGTGCCAGCAGTGAATATCGGGGGCGGGAGTTCATGGATACGCAGTATTTT.

The chain combines TRBV19 with TRBJ2-7, with TRBD1 identical over 11 bases. The CDR3 length is 15 residues. V shed 7 bases and J 3 bases; nucleotides not matched to a gene: 8. Looked up from germline, CDR1 is LNHDA and CDR2 is SQIVND (reference sequence). The CDR3: CASKMGQGVFYEQYF. CDR3 nucleotide sequence: TGTGCCAGTAAAATGGGACAGGGGGTATTCTACGAGCAGTACTTC.

Comment on this clone: The same CDR3 is also encoded by other DNA sequences in this sample. V gene TRBV9 combines with J gene TRBJ2-7; TRBD2 matches at 10 bases. CDR3 length equals 15 residues. The germline CDR1 and CDR2 sequences are SGDLS and YYNGEE. With 0 bases clipped from V and 4 bases from J, the junction kept 4 bases outside the gene matches. In nucleotides, the CDR3 is TGTGCCAGCAGCGTAGGAGCGGGGGGGCCGTACGAGCAGTACTTC. Its translation: CASSVGAGGPYEQYF.

This sequence joins TRBV19 and TRBJ1-6; 8 bases match TRBD1. This CDR3 has 14 amino acids. The trim removed 5 bases at V and 5 bases at J, leaving 2 bases unmatched. Looked up from germline, CDR1 is LNHDA and CDR2 is SQIVND (reference sequence). The CDR3 DNA sequence: TGTGCCAGTAGTTGGACAGGGAATAATTCACCCCTCCACTTT. Translating gives CASSWTGNNSPLHF.

The chain carries TRBV6-6 and TRBJ1-1; D unclear. V dropped 0 bases and J dropped 7 bases, with 9 bases sitting between them. Germline V gives CDR1 MNHNY, CDR2 SVGAGI (reference sequence). CDR3 length: 13 amino acids. CDR3: CASSYSEGFEAFF. The CDR3 region has the DNA TGTGCCAGCAGTTACTCGGAGGGCTTTGAAGCTTTCTTT.

This clone was seen a handful of times. The chain joins TRBV10-1 to TRBJ2-3; tentatively, D is TRBD1 (6 bases). The CDR3 extends over 14 amino acids. Germline V gene lookup returns CDR1 WNHNN and CDR2 SYGVQD (reference sequence). V dropped 3 bases and J dropped 3 bases, with 10 bases sitting between them. The CDR3 region has the DNA TGCGCCAGCAGTGATGAGGGGGTGACAGATACGCAGTATTTT. This sequence encodes CASSDEGVTDTQYF.

The rearrangement links TRBV29-1 to TRBJ2-3; D ambiguous. V lost 3 bases, J lost 1 base, and 8 bases lay in between. Germline CDR1 SQVTM, CDR2 ANQGSEA. There are 13 residues in the CDR3. CDR3: CSVEAGGTDTQYF. The CDR3 DNA follows: TGCAGCGTTGAGGCTGGTGGCACAGATACGCAGTATTTT.